These T cell receptor beta chains were read from a single sample in a study of T and B cells in COVID-19 patients. TCRdb fed the multiplex PCR reads into MiXCR, producing one record per CDR3 protein. This sample has about 20,000 distinct CDR3 sequences, with 29% found just once. Source material: blood. These receptor sequences come from a human donor who had recovered from COVID-19. The CDR3 runs from the conserved cysteine through the conserved F or W. D genes are given only for firm matches.

d_call,v_call,j_call,cdr3_aa
TRBD2,TRBV5-1,TRBJ2-2,CASSANVNGGATGELFF
-,TRBV6-5,TRBJ1-5,CASSELDANQPQHF
TRBD2,TRBV12-3/TRBV12-4,TRBJ2-3,CASSYPGLAGVGTDTQYF
TRBD1,TRBV19,TRBJ2-7,CASSIGGTAFSYEQYF
-,TRBV13,TRBJ2-5,CASSQKETQYF
-,TRBV12-3/TRBV12-4,TRBJ1-1,CASSLGENTEAFF
TRBD2,TRBV19,TRBJ2-1,CASRPGLAGGYEQFF
TRBD1,TRBV18,TRBJ2-3,CASSPLGQGASDTQYF
-,TRBV15,TRBJ1-5,CATSRDGQPQHF
-,TRBV5-4,TRBJ2-7,CASSGGSSYEQYF
TRBD1,TRBV25-1,TRBJ1-4,CASSDPGTVNEKLFF
-,TRBV30,TRBJ1-2,CAWNRAGPNYGYTF
-,TRBV6-5,TRBJ2-3,CASRGLDTQYF
-,TRBV6-6,TRBJ1-4,CASSWLGTQDEKLFF
-,TRBV5-1,TRBJ2-7,CASSWWTPSSYEQYF
-,TRBV12-5,TRBJ1-5,CASGQTIGLVNQPQHF
-,TRBV7-6,TRBJ1-1,CASSLSEDGTEAFF
-,TRBV18,TRBJ2-3,CASSPFREKGTQYF
-,TRBV30,TRBJ1-4,CAWEVKANEKLFF
TRBD1,TRBV6-5,TRBJ1-2,CASSHRDRDGYTF
TRBD2,TRBV20-1,TRBJ2-3,CSASGGGTDTQYF
-,TRBV30,TRBJ1-1,CAWSVLGGADTEAFF
TRBD1,TRBV11-1,TRBJ1-2,CASSLGQGSYGYTF
TRBD2,TRBV6-5,TRBJ2-1,CASTGLAGVSSYNEQFF
TRBD1,TRBV19,TRBJ2-5,CASQQGAGETQYF
TRBD2,TRBV5-1,TRBJ2-1,CASRVSSREYGEQFF
-,TRBV5-5,TRBJ2-5,CASSDGLNGRETQYF
-,TRBV18,TRBJ2-1,CASSLPGDPYNEQFF
TRBD1,TRBV6-5,TRBJ1-3,CASALTGQQSRNTIYF
-,TRBV7-6,TRBJ2-7,CASSLVDSPTYEQYF
-,TRBV13,TRBJ2-1,CASAPGDGNEQFF
-,TRBV21-1,TRBJ1-1,CAPIRQKGREAFF
-,TRBV18,TRBJ2-5,CASSPVETQYF
TRBD1,TRBV7-2,TRBJ2-5,CASSFDRGRETQYF
-,TRBV5-4,TRBJ1-1,CASSLAHTTEAFF
-,TRBV6-5,TRBJ1-6,CASSSGTLSYNSPLHF
TRBD1,TRBV12-3/TRBV12-4,TRBJ2-1,CASSFRGQGSNEQFF
-,TRBV19,TRBJ1-3,CASSIGRRSSGNTIYF
-,TRBV27,TRBJ2-1,CASSSRDGTVNEQFF
TRBD2,TRBV19,TRBJ2-3,CASSLKLAGEDTQYF
TRBD1,TRBV7-9,TRBJ1-6,CASSVGQGNSPLHF
TRBD1,TRBV29-1,TRBJ2-3,CSVVTGASTDTQYF
-,TRBV6-5,TRBJ2-7,CANFQGCSYEQYF
TRBD1,TRBV7-9,TRBJ1-2,CASSLGQAAPNYGYTF
-,TRBV6-5,TRBJ2-7,CASSQMTSRTCEQYF
-,TRBV7-9,TRBJ1-1,CASSGPRLLMTEAFF
-,TRBV7-9,TRBJ2-7,CASSSLYSGEQYF